This T cell receptor (beta chain) derives from a study of cytomegalovirus exposure and HLA in healthy donors. General study points: A later analysis, which compared TCR beta chains of equal frequency, found the HLA-associated ones more clonally expanded. Researchers reportedly found TCR beta sequences accurately predicted most subjects' HLA-A and HLA-B alleles. Most TCR sequences were seen very rarely across donors, but some public TCRs occurred in many.

On this clone itself: Antigen: not known.

The PCR was carried out with 60 Vbeta primers and 13 Jbeta primers. The protocol was immunoSEQ multiplex PCR, while the TCRdb copy is restricted to in-frame clones and leaves out a portion. Of more than 90,000 clones in the sample, around four fifths were seen once. Trimming removed 1 base at V and 2 bases at J, with 6 bases between. CDR3 length equals 14 residues. Germline-derived CDR1 and CDR2 are LGHNA and YSLEER. The sample consisted of PBMCs. The sequence came from a man in his forties in good health and CMV-seropositive. The chain recombines TRBV4-3 with TRBJ1-5; no firm D call. The CDR3 DNA is TGCGCCAGCAGCCAAGGAGTAGGCAATCAGCCCCAGCATTTT. This codes for CASSQGVGNQPQHF.